The present entry profiles one TCR beta chain with its context. Its antigen is not known. The source of the sample is a study of T cell clonotyping in hematopoietic cell transplantation. Samples: about 28 days before transplant, then days 30, 100 and 180 after. Points from the study as a whole: At the given depth, recipient repertoires were over 95% de novo clonotypes. Recipient TCR diversity dropped after transplant; expanded clonotypes rose from day 30 to 180. No sorting was done, leaving CD4 and CD8 contributions mixed.

From germline, CDR1 is ENHRY and CDR2 SYGVKD. The CDR3 covers 17 residues. V shed 5 bases and J 6 bases; nucleotides not matched to a gene: 12. TCRdb's copy holds only in-frame clones and misses some; the assay was immunoSEQ multiplex PCR. The sample holds some 8,000 clones, around 90% seen once. Sequencing was performed on PBMCs, taken 180 days after allogeneic stem cell transplant. The source of this sequence is a female patient aged 45-65 years who had an allogeneic stem cell transplant from an unrelated donor, so the T cells may come from the graft donor. Some clones in this sample may be carry-over from other donors' samples. The chain carries TRBV10-3 and TRBJ2-3, with TRBD2 matching over 12 bases. The CDR3 protein is CAISPFRLAGASDTQYF. The DNA for the CDR3 is TGTGCCATCAGTCCCTTCAGACTAGCGGGAGCCTCCGATACGCAGTATTTT.